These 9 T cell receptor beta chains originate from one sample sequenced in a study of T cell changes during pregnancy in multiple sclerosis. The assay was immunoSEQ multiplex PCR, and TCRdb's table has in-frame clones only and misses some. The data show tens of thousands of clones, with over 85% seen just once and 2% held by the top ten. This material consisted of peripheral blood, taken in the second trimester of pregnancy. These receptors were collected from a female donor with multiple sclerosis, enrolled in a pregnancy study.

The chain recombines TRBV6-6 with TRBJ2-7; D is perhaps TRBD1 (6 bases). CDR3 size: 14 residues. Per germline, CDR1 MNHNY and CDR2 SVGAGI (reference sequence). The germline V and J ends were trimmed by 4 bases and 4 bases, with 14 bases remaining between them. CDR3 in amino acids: CASSLDLRGYEQYF. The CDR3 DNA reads TGTGCCAGCAGTTTGGACCTCAGGGGTTACGAGCAGTACTTC.

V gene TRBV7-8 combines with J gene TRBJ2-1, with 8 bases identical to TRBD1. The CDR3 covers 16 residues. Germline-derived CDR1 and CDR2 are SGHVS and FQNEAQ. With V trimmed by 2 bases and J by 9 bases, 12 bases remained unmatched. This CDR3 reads CASSLWSGQAGGEQFF. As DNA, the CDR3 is TGTGCCAGCAGCTTATGGTCGGGACAGGCTGGAGGTGAGCAGTTCTTC.

The CDR3, as DNA: TGTGCCAGCAGCCAAGTGGCTAGCGCAGATACGCAGTATTTT. Translating it yields CASSQVASADTQYF. The chain uses TRBV4-2 and TRBJ2-3, with D possibly TRBD2 on 6 matching bases. Trimming left V 1 base short and J 4 bases short, with 9 bases between. Looked up from germline, CDR1 is LGHNA and CDR2 is YNFKEQ. The CDR3 is 14 amino acids.

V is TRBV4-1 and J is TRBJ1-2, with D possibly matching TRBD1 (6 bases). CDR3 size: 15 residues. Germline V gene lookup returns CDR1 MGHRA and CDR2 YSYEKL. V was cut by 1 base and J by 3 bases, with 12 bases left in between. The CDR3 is CASSQAYPGDYGYTF. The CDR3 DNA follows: TGCGCCAGCAGCCAAGCATACCCAGGGGACTATGGCTACACCTTC.

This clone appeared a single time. CDR3 in amino acids: CASSERGPYNEQFF. CDR3 nucleotides: TGTGCCAGCAGTGAGCGGGGGCCTTACAATGAGCAGTTCTTC. V gene TRBV2 combines with J gene TRBJ2-1; D might be TRBD2 (7 bases). This CDR3 is built from 14 residues. CDR1 is SNHLY and CDR2 is FYNNEI in the germline V gene. The V end lost 3 bases, the J end lost 4 bases, and 10 bases lay between the germline ends.

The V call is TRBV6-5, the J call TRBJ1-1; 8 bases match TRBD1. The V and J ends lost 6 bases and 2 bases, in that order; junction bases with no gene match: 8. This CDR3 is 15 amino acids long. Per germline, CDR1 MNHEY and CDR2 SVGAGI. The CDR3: CASRQQGVTNTEAFF. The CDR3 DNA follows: TGTGCCAGCAGACAACAGGGGGTGACAAACACTGAAGCTTTCTTT.

This CDR3 reads CASSLGQALEAFF. For the CDR3, the DNA is TGTGCCAGCAGCTTGGGACAGGCGCTTGAAGCTTTCTTT. This chain joins TRBV11-2 and TRBJ1-1; 8 bases agree with TRBD1. The CDR3 has 13 amino acids. The germline gives CDR1 SGHAT, CDR2 FQNNGV. V lost 3 bases to trimming and J lost 7 bases; unmatched junction nucleotides: 4.

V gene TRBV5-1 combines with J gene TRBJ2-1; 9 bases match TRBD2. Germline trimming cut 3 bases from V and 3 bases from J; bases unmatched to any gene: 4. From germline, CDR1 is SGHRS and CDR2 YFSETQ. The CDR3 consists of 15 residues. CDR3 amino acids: CASSSQRGDYNEQFF. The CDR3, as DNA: TGCGCCAGCAGCTCACAGCGGGGGGACTACAATGAGCAGTTCTTC.

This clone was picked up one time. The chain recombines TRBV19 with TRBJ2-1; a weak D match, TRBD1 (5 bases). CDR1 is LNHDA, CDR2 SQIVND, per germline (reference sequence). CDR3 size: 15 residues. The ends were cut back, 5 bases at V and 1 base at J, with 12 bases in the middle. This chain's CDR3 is CASSDLGVSYNEQFF. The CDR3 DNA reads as TGTGCCAGTAGTGACCTAGGGGTATCCTACAATGAGCAGTTCTTC. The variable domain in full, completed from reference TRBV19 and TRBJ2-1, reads DGGITQSPKYLFRKEGQNVTLSCEQNLNHDAMYWYRQDPGQGLRLIYYSQIVNDFQKGDIAEGYSVSREKKESFPLTVTSAQKNPTAFYLCASSDLGVSYNEQFFGPGTRLTVL.